This entry is about one T cell receptor (beta chain). Some clones are missing from TCRdb's copy, which holds only in-frame ones; the method was immunoSEQ multiplex PCR. The sample shows approximately 130,000 clones, over 70% of them seen only once. The sample originates from a study of blood T cell repertoires in COVID-19. Study-wide context: PBMCs, B-cell-depleted T cells, or T cells provided the cDNA or gDNA that made up the material.

The CDR3 length is 14 residues. V was cut by 6 bases and J by 0 bases, with 9 bases left in between. Per the germline V gene, CDR1 is MNHEY and CDR2 is SVGAGI. The chain joins TRBV6-5 to TRBJ1-3; maybe TRBD1 (5 bases). The sequencing sample was made of peripheral blood. The TCR sequence derives from a man older than 75 with acute or convalescent COVID-19. The CDR3: CASRDRFSGNTIYF. CDR3 bases: TGTGCCAGCAGAGACAGATTCTCTGGAAACACCATATATTTT.